Listed below are T cell receptor beta chains from one sample, sequenced in a study of human T cells and chemical hapten exposure. TCRdb processed the RACE reads anew with MiXCR; each CDR3 protein has one entry. Among around 300,000 distinct CDR3 sequences, approximately 5.8% were seen once, and the ten largest hold about 8.2%. The starting material was whole blood, obtained in connection with sensitization to the hapten diphenylcyclopropenone (DPC). Receptors originate from a woman aged 18-35 years with alopecia areata. Some clones in this sample may be carry-over from other donors' samples. Both conserved end residues are part of each CDR3. Fields, in order: clone size, V gene, CDR3 length, D gene, J gene, CDR3 protein, CDR3 DNA. The D gene is left open where the match is weak. Expanded clones get a size class; other rows say once, few or many, or leave the size out.

clone size: many
V gene: TRBV12-3/TRBV12-4
CDR3 length: 13
D gene: NA
J gene: TRBJ1-5
CDR3 protein: CASSLSTNQPQHF
CDR3 DNA: TGTGCCAGCAGTTTAAGTACCAATCAGCCCCAGCATTTT

clone size: few
V gene: TRBV29-1
CDR3 length: 13
D gene: NA
J gene: TRBJ2-7
CDR3 protein: CSVTESGANEQYF
CDR3 DNA: TGCAGCGTGACCGAGTCGGGGGCCAACGAGCAGTACTTC

clone size: many
V gene: TRBV29-1
CDR3 length: 14
D gene: NA
J gene: TRBJ1-6
CDR3 protein: CSVSQGGYNSPLHF
CDR3 DNA: TGCAGCGTTTCTCAGGGAGGCTATAATTCACCCCTCCACTTT

clone size: few
V gene: TRBV12-3/TRBV12-4
CDR3 length: 15
D gene: NA
J gene: TRBJ2-3
CDR3 protein: CASSREHRDADTQYF
CDR3 DNA: TGTGCCAGCAGCCGAGAACACAGGGACGCAGATACGCAGTATTTT

clone size: few
V gene: TRBV6-5
CDR3 length: 21
D gene: NA
J gene: TRBJ1-6
CDR3 protein: CASSYRIVGSALSSYNSPLHF
CDR3 DNA: TGTGCCAGCAGTTACCGCATTGTCGGGAGTGCACTGAGCTCCTATAATTCACCCCTCCACTTT

clone size: NA
V gene: TRBV7-8
CDR3 length: 14
D gene: NA
J gene: TRBJ2-1
CDR3 protein: CASSLEENRVEQFF
CDR3 DNA: TGTGCCAGCAGCTTAGAAGAGAACAGGGTTGAGCAGTTCTTC

clone size: many
V gene: TRBV12-3/TRBV12-4
CDR3 length: 16
D gene: NA
J gene: TRBJ2-4
CDR3 protein: CASSLGSAIAKNIQYF
CDR3 DNA: TGTGCCAGCAGTTTAGGGTCGGCGATAGCCAAAAACATTCAGTACTTC

clone size: many
V gene: TRBV28
CDR3 length: 15
D gene: NA
J gene: TRBJ1-2
CDR3 protein: CATISGGTPYYGYTF
CDR3 DNA: TGTGCCACCATCTCGGGGGGGACGCCTTACTATGGCTACACCTTC

clone size: NA
V gene: TRBV12-3/TRBV12-4
CDR3 length: 15
D gene: TRBD2
J gene: TRBJ2-1
CDR3 protein: CASSPSRGGASEQFF
CDR3 DNA: TGTGCCAGCAGCCCGAGTCGCGGGGGGGCTAGTGAGCAGTTCTTC

clone size: few
V gene: TRBV5-1
CDR3 length: 15
D gene: NA
J gene: TRBJ1-5
CDR3 protein: CASSLVGDSNQPQHF
CDR3 DNA: TGCGCCAGCAGCTTGGTCGGTGATAGCAATCAGCCCCAGCATTTT

clone size: NA
V gene: TRBV19
CDR3 length: 11
D gene: NA
J gene: TRBJ2-1
CDR3 protein: CASSINREQFF
CDR3 DNA: TGTGCCAGTAGTATTAACCGGGAGCAGTTCTTC

clone size: few
V gene: TRBV25-1
CDR3 length: 15
D gene: NA
J gene: TRBJ1-6
CDR3 protein: CASSDPDSLDSPLHF
CDR3 DNA: TGTGCCAGCAGTGATCCTGACAGCCTCGATTCACCCCTCCACTTT

clone size: many
V gene: TRBV7-2
CDR3 length: 15
D gene: TRBD2
J gene: TRBJ2-1
CDR3 protein: CASSLDSSGGNEQFF
CDR3 DNA: TGTGCCAGCAGCTTAGACTCTAGCGGGGGGAATGAGCAGTTCTTC

clone size: few
V gene: TRBV10-3
CDR3 length: 15
D gene: NA
J gene: TRBJ2-3
CDR3 protein: CASRGLAVNTDTQYF
CDR3 DNA: TGTGCTTCAAGGGGGCTAGCGGTAAACACAGATACGCAGTATTTT

clone size: few
V gene: TRBV7-2
CDR3 length: 14
D gene: NA
J gene: TRBJ2-5
CDR3 protein: CASSLGLGAETQYF
CDR3 DNA: TGTGCCAGCAGCTTAGGGCTCGGGGCTGAGACCCAGTACTTC

clone size: few
V gene: TRBV11-2
CDR3 length: 13
D gene: NA
J gene: TRBJ2-3
CDR3 protein: CASSLEFVDTQYF
CDR3 DNA: TGTGCCAGCAGCTTAGAGTTTGTGGATACGCAGTATTTT

clone size: few
V gene: TRBV4-1
CDR3 length: 14
D gene: NA
J gene: TRBJ2-3
CDR3 protein: CASSQRTGTDTQYF
CDR3 DNA: TGCGCCAGCAGCCAACGGACAGGCACAGATACGCAGTATTTT

clone size: many
V gene: TRBV12-3/TRBV12-4
CDR3 length: 15
D gene: TRBD1
J gene: TRBJ1-5
CDR3 protein: CASSLQGGSNQPQHF
CDR3 DNA: TGTGCCAGCAGTCTTCAGGGGGGGAGCAATCAGCCCCAGCATTTT

clone size: many
V gene: TRBV7-2
CDR3 length: 16
D gene: TRBD1
J gene: TRBJ1-2
CDR3 protein: CASSSRGTEYLYGYTF
CDR3 DNA: TGTGCCAGCAGCTCACGTGGGACAGAGTATCTATATGGCTACACCTTC

clone size: few
V gene: TRBV7-9
CDR3 length: 13
D gene: NA
J gene: TRBJ2-7
CDR3 protein: CASSLTEYYEQYF
CDR3 DNA: TGTGCCAGCAGCTTAACAGAGTACTACGAGCAGTACTTC

clone size: many
V gene: TRBV12-3/TRBV12-4
CDR3 length: 13
D gene: NA
J gene: TRBJ1-1
CDR3 protein: CASSQGVSTEAFF
CDR3 DNA: TGTGCCAGCAGCCAGGGTGTCAGCACTGAAGCTTTCTTT

clone size: many
V gene: TRBV14
CDR3 length: 13
D gene: NA
J gene: TRBJ2-3
CDR3 protein: CASSKQSTDTQYF
CDR3 DNA: TGTGCCAGCAGCAAACAATCCACAGATACGCAGTATTTT

clone size: many
V gene: TRBV10-3
CDR3 length: 13
D gene: NA
J gene: TRBJ2-1
CDR3 protein: CATRGSLGNEQFF
CDR3 DNA: TGTGCCACCCGAGGGTCCCTGGGCAATGAGCAGTTCTTC

clone size: many
V gene: TRBV6-5
CDR3 length: 17
D gene: NA
J gene: TRBJ2-6
CDR3 protein: CASSGGRVLAGANVLTF
CDR3 DNA: TGTGCCAGCAGCGGAGGCAGGGTTCTAGCTGGGGCCAACGTCCTGACTTTC

clone size: many
V gene: TRBV7-9
CDR3 length: 14
D gene: TRBD1
J gene: TRBJ1-1
CDR3 protein: CASSQTGAGPEAFF
CDR3 DNA: TGTGCCAGCAGTCAGACAGGGGCCGGGCCTGAAGCTTTCTTT

clone size: few
V gene: TRBV6-1
CDR3 length: 16
D gene: NA
J gene: TRBJ2-3
CDR3 protein: CASSEDWGGLQGTQYF
CDR3 DNA: TGTGCCAGCAGTGAAGATTGGGGGGGCCTGCAGGGTACGCAGTATTTT

clone size: few
V gene: TRBV20-1
CDR3 length: 15
D gene: NA
J gene: TRBJ1-2
CDR3 protein: CSAKTVGRDEYGYTF
CDR3 DNA: TGCAGTGCTAAGACGGTAGGCAGGGACGAGTATGGCTACACCTTC

clone size: few
V gene: TRBV20-1
CDR3 length: 11
D gene: NA
J gene: TRBJ2-5
CDR3 protein: CSAENQGTQYF
CDR3 DNA: TGCAGTGCAGAGAACCAGGGAACCCAGTACTTC

clone size: NA
V gene: TRBV6-6
CDR3 length: 15
D gene: NA
J gene: TRBJ2-1
CDR3 protein: CASSYLDSDNNEQFF
CDR3 DNA: TGTGCCAGCAGTTACCTGGACAGCGATAACAATGAGCAGTTCTTC

clone size: many
V gene: TRBV20-1
CDR3 length: 16
D gene: TRBD1
J gene: TRBJ1-4
CDR3 protein: CSARRPGQGVREKLFF
CDR3 DNA: TGCAGTGCTAGACGACCGGGACAGGGGGTGAGGGAAAAACTGTTTTTT

clone size: NA
V gene: TRBV20-1
CDR3 length: 16
D gene: NA
J gene: TRBJ2-3
CDR3 protein: CSAPPMGGDRANTQYF
CDR3 DNA: TGCAGTGCGCCCCCGATGGGGGGAGACCGGGCTAATACGCAGTATTTT

clone size: few
V gene: TRBV9
CDR3 length: 16
D gene: TRBD2
J gene: TRBJ2-3
CDR3 protein: CASSDSSGGQPHTQYF
CDR3 DNA: TGTGCCAGCAGCGATTCTAGCGGGGGCCAACCTCATACGCAGTATTTT